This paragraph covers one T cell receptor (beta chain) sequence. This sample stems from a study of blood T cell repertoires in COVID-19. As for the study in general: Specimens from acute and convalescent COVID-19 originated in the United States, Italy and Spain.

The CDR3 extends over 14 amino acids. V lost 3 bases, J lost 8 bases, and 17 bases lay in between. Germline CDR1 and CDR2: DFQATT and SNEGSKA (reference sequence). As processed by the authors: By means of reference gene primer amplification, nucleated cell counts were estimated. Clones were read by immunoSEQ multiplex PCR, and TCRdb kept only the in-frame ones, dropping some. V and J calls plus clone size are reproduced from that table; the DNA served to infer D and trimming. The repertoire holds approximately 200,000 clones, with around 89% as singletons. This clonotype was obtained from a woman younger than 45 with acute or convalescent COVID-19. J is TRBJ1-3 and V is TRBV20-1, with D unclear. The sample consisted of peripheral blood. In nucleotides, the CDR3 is TGCAGTGCTAGTTACTCTCCAGGTGAACACACCATATATTTT. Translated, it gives CSASYSPGEHTIYF.